Listed here are 21 T cell receptor beta chains from one sample, sequenced in a study of cytomegalovirus exposure and HLA in healthy donors. The primer mix had 60 Vbeta and 13 Jbeta primers. TCRdb keeps only in-frame clones here, not all; method: immunoSEQ multiplex PCR. The repertoire holds fewer than 120,000 clones, with less than 85% as singletons. Sequenced sample: PBMCs. All receptors derive from a man aged 25-45 years in good health and CMV-seropositive.

V usage is TRBV18 and J usage is TRBJ1-2; D is possibly TRBD1 (6 bases). The CDR3 length is 13 residues. Between the trimmed V and J ends, which lost 1 base and 8 bases, there was a span of 11 bases. Germline values: CDR1 KGHSH, CDR2 LQKENI. CDR3 in amino acids: CASSPLDRNGYTF. In DNA form, the CDR3 reads TGTGCCAGCTCACCACTCGACAGGAACGGCTACACCTTC.

The chain employs TRBV13 and TRBJ1-2, with a weak D call TRBD1 (5 bases). The CDR3 totals 14 residues. From germline, CDR1 is PRHDT and CDR2 FYEKMQ (reference sequence). Trimming took off 5 bases at V and 6 bases at J, with 16 bases between the two ends. The CDR3 DNA reads TGTGCCAGCAGCCCAAGCGGGGCAGTGGATGGCTACACCTTC. Protein: CASSPSGAVDGYTF.

V and J are TRBV6-1 and TRBJ2-1; TRBD2 aligns across 8 bases. CDR1 is MNHNS and CDR2 is SASEGT in the germline V gene. CDR3 length: 13 amino acids. With V trimmed by 6 bases and J by 6 bases, 4 bases remained unmatched. This CDR3 is CASRVSGVNEQFF. Written as DNA, the CDR3 is TGTGCCAGCAGGGTTAGCGGGGTCAATGAGCAGTTCTTC.

The chain joins TRBV9 to TRBJ2-5; no clear D. V lost 4 bases and J lost 5, with 6 bases in between. The CDR3 totals 11 residues. Germline V gene lookup returns CDR1 SGDLS and CDR2 YYNGEE. The CDR3: CASSSTETQYF. DNA of the CDR3: TGTGCCAGCAGCTCTACTGAGACCCAGTACTTC.

This clone was seen only a few times. The V and J genes are TRBV2 and TRBJ1-4, with 9 bases aligning to TRBD1. J gave up 8 bases and V 4 bases, and 8 bases lay outside the gene matches. Germline values: CDR1 SNHLY, CDR2 FYNNEI. The CDR3 loop spans 15 amino acids. This CDR3 is CASSVGQGNWEKLFF. CDR3 DNA: TGTGCCAGCAGTGTCGGACAGGGGAACTGGGAAAAACTGTTTTTT.

The chain recombines TRBV10-3 with TRBJ1-2; tentative D call: TRBD1 (5 bases). V was shortened by 7 bases and J by 4 bases, with 19 bases between the two germline ends. The length of the CDR3 is 15 residues. CDR1 and CDR2 (germline): ENHRY, SYGVKD. The CDR3 loop is CAITSPKDGGYGYTF. As DNA, the CDR3 is TGTGCCATCACCTCACCCAAGGACGGGGGCTATGGCTACACCTTC.

This chain uses TRBV10-3 with TRBJ2-4, with TRBD2 identical over 8 bases. With 3 bases clipped from V and 5 bases from J, the junction kept 6 bases outside the gene matches. This CDR3 has 15 amino acids. The germline gives CDR1 ENHRY, CDR2 SYGVKD. Here the CDR3 DNA reads TGTGCCATCAGTGATGACGGTAGCGGGGAAAACATTCAGTACTTC. The encoded protein is CAISDDGSGENIQYF.

This clone was recorded a few times. This sequence joins TRBV19 and TRBJ2-2; D ambiguous. Trimming pared 2 bases from V and 0 bases from J, leaving 7 bases between. The CDR3 has 15 amino acids. Looked up from germline, CDR1 is LNHDA and CDR2 is SQIVND (reference sequence). CDR3 sequence reads: CASSIFSPNTGELFF. CDR3 DNA sequence: TGTGCCAGTAGTATATTCAGTCCGAACACCGGGGAGCTGTTTTTT.

This clone was observed a single time. The V and J genes are TRBV30 and TRBJ2-5, with 10 bases fitting TRBD2. The CDR3 runs 14 residues. CDR1 and CDR2 (germline): GTSNPN, SVGIG (reference sequence). V shed 4 bases, J shed 2 bases, and the junction held 4 bases outside the gene matches. CDR3 in amino acids: CAWNSGGYQETQYF. CDR3 nucleotides: TGTGCCTGGAATAGCGGGGGGTATCAAGAGACCCAGTACTTC.

There are a few counts of this clone. The V call is TRBV7-2, the J call TRBJ2-1; D is possibly TRBD1 (6 bases). Trimming pared 1 base from V and 4 bases from J, leaving 11 bases between. The CDR3 runs to 15 residues. Germline V CDR1 and CDR2: SGHTA, FQGNSA. CDR3 in DNA: TGTGCCAGCAGCTTAGGAAGGACAGTGTACAATGAGCAGTTCTTC. It yields the protein CASSLGRTVYNEQFF. Together with reference TRBV7-2 and TRBJ2-1, the CDR3 gives the full variable domain: GAGVSQSPSNKVTEKGKDVELRCDPISGHTALYWYRQSLGQGLEFLIYFQGNSAPDKSGLPSDRFSAERTGGSVSTLTIQRTQQEDSAVYLCASSLGRTVYNEQFFGPGTRLTVL.

This clone appeared once. This chain joins TRBV29-1 and TRBJ2-3, with 10 bases identical to TRBD2. From germline, CDR1 is SQVTM and CDR2 ANQGSEA. The V and J ends lost 1 base and 4 bases, in that order; junction bases with no gene match: 5. The CDR3 consists of 15 residues. The CDR3 loop is CSVEGSSGGADTQYF. The CDR3 nucleotides are TGCAGCGTTGAAGGGTCTAGCGGGGGTGCAGATACGCAGTATTTT.

Notes on this clone: One end of the junction varies from germline; a read error may be responsible. The chain links TRBV15 to TRBJ2-7; 14 positions match TRBD2. The CDR3 sequence is 17 residues long. Germline CDR1 LNHNV, CDR2 YYDKDF (reference sequence). CDR3 sequence: CATATLTGTSGSYERYF. The CDR3 DNA reads as TGTGCCACCGCAACCCTAACCGGGACTAGCGGGAGCTACGAGCGGTACTTC.

V is TRBV2 and J is TRBJ1-5; 9 bases fit TRBD1. Germline V gene sequence: CDR1 SNHLY, CDR2 FYNNEI. The CDR3 runs to 16 residues. Losses at the gene ends were 8 bases for V and 3 bases for J; bases not matched to a gene: 11. CDR3 sequence reads: CASSSRDRADNQPQHF. The DNA of the CDR3 is TGTGCCAGCTCGTCCCGGGACAGGGCCGACAATCAGCCCCAGCATTTT. The full variable domain, with the rest looked up from reference TRBV2 and TRBJ1-5, is EPEVTQTPSHQVTQMGQEVILRCVPISNHLYFYWYRQILGQKVEFLVSFYNNEISEKSEIFDDQFSVERPDGSNFTLKIRSTKLEDSAMYFCASSSRDRADNQPQHFGDGTRLSIL.

This clone was seen once. The rearrangement joins TRBV30 to TRBJ2-1; 11 bases align to TRBD2. CDR3 length equals 15 residues. The junction had 6 bases not matched to a gene; V was cut back by 3 bases and J by 5 bases. Per the germline V gene, CDR1 is GTSNPN and CDR2 is SVGIG (reference sequence). CDR3 sequence reads: CAWSPKGLADNEQFF. As DNA, the CDR3 is TGTGCCTGGAGCCCAAAGGGACTAGCGGACAATGAGCAGTTCTTC.

The chain couples TRBV7-9 to TRBJ1-1; D call uncertain. CDR1 is SEHNR and CDR2 is FQNEAQ in the germline V gene (reference sequence). The ends were cut back, 11 bases at V and 5 bases at J, with 6 bases in the middle. The CDR3 contains 9 residues. The CDR3 loop reads CAYGTEAFF. CDR3 sequence (DNA): TGTGCCTACGGGACTGAAGCTTTCTTT. Full variable domain (missing parts from reference TRBV7-9 and TRBJ1-1): DTGVSQNPRHKITKRGQNVTFRCDPISEHNRLYWYRQTLGQGPEFLTYFQNEAQLEKSRLLSDRFSAERPKGSFSTLEIQRTEQGDSAMYLCAYGTEAFFGQGTRLTVV.

The V and J genes are TRBV7-2 and TRBJ2-2; 9 bases agree with TRBD2. CDR1 and CDR2 (germline): SGHTA, FQGNSA. Losses at the gene ends were 2 bases for V and 2 bases for J; bases not matched to a gene: 6. The CDR3 covers 17 residues. CDR3 residues: CASSLRGGAFNTGELFF. The CDR3 bases are TGTGCCAGCAGCTTACGCGGGGGGGCCTTTAACACCGGGGAGCTGTTTTTT.

V gene TRBV4-3 combines with J gene TRBJ2-5; TRBD1 matches at 10 bases. Germline V lookup: CDR1 LGHNA, CDR2 YSLEER. V dropped 2 bases and J dropped 0; count of bases not matched to a gene: 12. This CDR3 comprises 19 residues. CDR3 DNA: TGCGCCAGCAGCCAATGGACAGGGGGGGGCTCCTCGTACCAAGAGACCCAGTACTTC. It encodes CASSQWTGGGSSYQETQYF.

This chain connects TRBV19 to TRBJ2-1, with 10 bases that match TRBD2. The CDR3 has 15 residues. Trimming cost V 6 bases and J 4 bases; bases outside gene matches: 6. Germline V gene data show CDR1 as LNHDA and CDR2 as SQIVND (reference sequence). The CDR3 loop is CASSFSGGRYNEQFF. CDR3 sequence (DNA): TGTGCCAGTAGCTTTAGCGGGGGGAGATACAATGAGCAGTTCTTC.

In DNA form, the CDR3 reads TGTGCCAGCAGCCCAGACATGACAGCTGACTACGAGCAGTACTTC. Protein: CASSPDMTADYEQYF. The chain has TRBV9 and TRBJ2-7; possible D gene TRBD1, 5 bases. This CDR3 is built from 15 residues. The germline gives CDR1 SGDLS, CDR2 YYNGEE. V was cut by 4 bases and J by 3 bases, with 17 bases left in between.

The V gene is TRBV27, the J gene TRBJ2-7; 9 nucleotides align to TRBD1. The CDR3 runs to 15 residues. Looked up from germline, CDR1 is MNHEY and CDR2 is SMNVEV (reference sequence). The ends lost 8 bases at V and 3 bases at J; junction bases unmatched: 11. Written as DNA, the CDR3 is TGTGCCAGCGTCCATCGCGCGGGACAGGGCTACGAGCAGTACTTC. Its protein is CASVHRAGQGYEQYF.

The chain is built from TRBV28 and TRBJ2-6; 9 bases fit TRBD2. The trim removed 2 bases at V and 0 bases at J, leaving 5 bases unmatched. The germline CDR1 and CDR2 sequences are MDHEN and SYDVKM. The CDR3 spans 18 residues. The CDR3 DNA reads as TGTGCCAGCAGTTTAGTAGCGGGGGAATTCTCTGGGGCCAACGTCCTGACTTTC. Translated: CASSLVAGEFSGANVLTF.